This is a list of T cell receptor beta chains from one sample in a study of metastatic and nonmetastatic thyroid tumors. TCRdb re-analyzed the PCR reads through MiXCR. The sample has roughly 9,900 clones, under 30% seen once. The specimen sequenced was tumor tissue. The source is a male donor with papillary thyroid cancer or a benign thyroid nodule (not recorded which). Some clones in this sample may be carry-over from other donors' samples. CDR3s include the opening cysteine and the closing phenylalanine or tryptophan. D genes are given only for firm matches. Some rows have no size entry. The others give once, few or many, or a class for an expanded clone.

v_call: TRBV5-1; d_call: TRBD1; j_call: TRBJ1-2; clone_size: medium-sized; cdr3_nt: TGCGCCAGCAGCTTGGAAACAGGGGTCTTTAACTATGGCTACACCTTC; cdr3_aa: CASSLETGVFNYGYTF
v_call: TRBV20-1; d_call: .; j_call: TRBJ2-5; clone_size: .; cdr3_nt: TGCAGTGCTCCACGTTACGGCCAAGAGACCCAGTACTTC; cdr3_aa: CSAPRYGQETQYF
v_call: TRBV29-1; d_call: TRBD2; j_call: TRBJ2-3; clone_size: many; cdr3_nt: TGCAGCGTTGAAAAGCGGGATAGCACAGATACGCAGTATTTT; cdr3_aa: CSVEKRDSTDTQYF
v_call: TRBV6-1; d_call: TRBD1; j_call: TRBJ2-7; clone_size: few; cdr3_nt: TGTGCCAGCAGTGAACCCCCGGGACAGGGGTACGAGCAGTACTTC; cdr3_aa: CASSEPPGQGYEQYF
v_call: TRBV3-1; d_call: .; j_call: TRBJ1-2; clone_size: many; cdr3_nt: TGTGCCAGCAGCCAAGCCGGTGGGTCAACAGTTACCTATGGCTACACCTTC; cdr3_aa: CASSQAGGSTVTYGYTF
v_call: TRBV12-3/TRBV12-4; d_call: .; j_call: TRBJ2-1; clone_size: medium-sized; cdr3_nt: TGTGCCACCCGTTTTAATACCAATGAGCAGTTCTTC; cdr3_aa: CATRFNTNEQFF
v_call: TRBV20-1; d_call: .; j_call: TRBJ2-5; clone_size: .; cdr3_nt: TGCAGTGCTAGAGCTGTCGTAGGGGGAGGGCCTTGGGAGACCCAGTACTTC; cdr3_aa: CSARAVVGGGPWETQYF
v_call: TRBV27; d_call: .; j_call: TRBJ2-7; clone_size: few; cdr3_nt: TGTGCCAGCAGTGCGGGCCTTTCCATCGAGCAGTACTTC; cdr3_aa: CASSAGLSIEQYF
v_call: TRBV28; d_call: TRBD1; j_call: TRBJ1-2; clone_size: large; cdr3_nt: TGTGCCAGCAGTTCCCCGACAGGGAGCAGGAATGGCTACACCTTC; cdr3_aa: CASSSPTGSRNGYTF
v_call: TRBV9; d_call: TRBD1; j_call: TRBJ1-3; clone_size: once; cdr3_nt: TGTGCCAGCAGCGTGGGACAGGGGGCCGGAAACACCATATATTTT; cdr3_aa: CASSVGQGAGNTIYF
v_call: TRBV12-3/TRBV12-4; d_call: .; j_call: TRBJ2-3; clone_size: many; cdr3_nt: TGTGCCAGCAGTCTCGGGGCCACAGATACGCAGTATTTT; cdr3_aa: CASSLGATDTQYF
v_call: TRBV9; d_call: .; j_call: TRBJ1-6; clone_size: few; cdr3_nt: TGTGCCAGCAGCTTCGGGGGTTATTCACCCCTCCACTTT; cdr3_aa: CASSFGGYSPLHF
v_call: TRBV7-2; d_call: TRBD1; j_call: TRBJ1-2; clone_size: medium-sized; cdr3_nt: TGTGCCAGCAGCACCTACAGGACAGGGGATAACTATGGCTACACCTTC; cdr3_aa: CASSTYRTGDNYGYTF
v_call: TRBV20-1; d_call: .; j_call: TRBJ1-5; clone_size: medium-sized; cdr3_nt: TGCAGTGCTAGAGATCCGTATAGCAATCAGCCCCAGCATTTT; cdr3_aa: CSARDPYSNQPQHF
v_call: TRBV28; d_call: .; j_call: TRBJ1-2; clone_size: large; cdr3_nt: TGTGCCAGCCGTACTACAACCAGCCCGCGAAACTATGGCTACACCTTC; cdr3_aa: CASRTTTSPRNYGYTF
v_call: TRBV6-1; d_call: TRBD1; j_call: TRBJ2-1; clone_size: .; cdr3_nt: TGTGCCAGCAGTCCTGACAGGGGGGTCTCCTACAATGAGCAGTTCTTC; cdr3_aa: CASSPDRGVSYNEQFF
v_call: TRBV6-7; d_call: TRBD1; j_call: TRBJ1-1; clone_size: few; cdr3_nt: TGTGCCAGCAGTTCCCGCGGGACAGGTCACCATAACACTGGAGCTTTCTTT; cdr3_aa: CASSSRGTGHHNTGAFF
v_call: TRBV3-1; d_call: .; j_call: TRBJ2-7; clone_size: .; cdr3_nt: TGTGCCAGCAGCCAACCAGGGAATAGGGTCTACGAGCAGTACTTC; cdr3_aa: CASSQPGNRVYEQYF
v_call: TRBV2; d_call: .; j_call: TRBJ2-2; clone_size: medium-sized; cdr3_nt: TGTGCCAGCCGGGACCCAGCGAACACCGGGGAGCTGTTTTTT; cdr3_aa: CASRDPANTGELFF
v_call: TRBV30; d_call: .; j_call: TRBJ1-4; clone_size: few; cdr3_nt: TGTGCCTGGGGACCACTAAGGGGTGAAAAACTGTTTTTT; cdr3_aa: CAWGPLRGEKLFF
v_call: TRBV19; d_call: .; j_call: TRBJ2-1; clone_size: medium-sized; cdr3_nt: TGTGCCAGTAGCCCCGGCCAGAATGAGCAGTTCTTC; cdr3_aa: CASSPGQNEQFF
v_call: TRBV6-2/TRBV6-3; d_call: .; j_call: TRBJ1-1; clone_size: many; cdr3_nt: TGTGCCAGCAGTTCCGGGGGTGGGGGGCTTAACACTGAAGCTTTCTTT; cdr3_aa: CASSSGGGGLNTEAFF
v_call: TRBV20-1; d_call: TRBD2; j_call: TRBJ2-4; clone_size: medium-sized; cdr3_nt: TGCAGTGCTAGAGATACCCCTCGGACTAGCGGGAGGGCAGCCAAAAACATTCAGTACTTC; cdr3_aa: CSARDTPRTSGRAAKNIQYF
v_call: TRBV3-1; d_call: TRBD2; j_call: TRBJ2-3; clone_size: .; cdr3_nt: TGTGCCAGCAAGAATAGCGGGGGCCTTAGCACAGATACGCAGTATTTT; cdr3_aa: CASKNSGGLSTDTQYF
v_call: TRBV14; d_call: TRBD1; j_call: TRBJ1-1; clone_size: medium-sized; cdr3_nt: TGTGCCAGCAGCCTCTGGACAGGGGGGACTGAAGCTTTCTTT; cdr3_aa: CASSLWTGGTEAFF
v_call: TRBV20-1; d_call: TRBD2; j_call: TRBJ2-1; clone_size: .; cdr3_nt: TGCAGTGCCCGCGACGGGACTAGGATCAGCAATGAGCAGTTCTTC; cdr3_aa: CSARDGTRISNEQFF
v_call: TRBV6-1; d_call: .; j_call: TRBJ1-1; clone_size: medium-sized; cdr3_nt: TGTGCCAGTTTGCCGGGGCGCGGGTTGAACACTGAAGCTTTCTTT; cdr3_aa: CASLPGRGLNTEAFF
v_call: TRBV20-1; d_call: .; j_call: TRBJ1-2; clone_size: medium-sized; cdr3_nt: TGCAGTGCCCCAGACAGGATCTATGGCTACACCTTC; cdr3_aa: CSAPDRIYGYTF
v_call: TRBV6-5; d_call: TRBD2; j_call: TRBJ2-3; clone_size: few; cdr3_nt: TGTGCCAGCAGTCTCGGTATAGCGGGTGTAACTAGCACATATACGCAGTATTTT; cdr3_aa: CASSLGIAGVTSTYTQYF
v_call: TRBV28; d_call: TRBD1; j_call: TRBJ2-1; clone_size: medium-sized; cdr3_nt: TGTGCCAGCAGTTTCCCAAGGGGGCTCATGGATGAGCAGTTCTTC; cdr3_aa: CASSFPRGLMDEQFF
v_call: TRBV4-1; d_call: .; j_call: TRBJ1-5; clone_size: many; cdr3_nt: TGCGCCAGCAGCCAAGTTAGCCATAGCAATCAGCCCCAGCATTTT; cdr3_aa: CASSQVSHSNQPQHF
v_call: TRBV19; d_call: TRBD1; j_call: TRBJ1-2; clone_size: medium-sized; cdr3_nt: TGTGCCAGTAGTGAACAGGGGGGTAACTATGGCTACACCTTC; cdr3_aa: CASSEQGGNYGYTF
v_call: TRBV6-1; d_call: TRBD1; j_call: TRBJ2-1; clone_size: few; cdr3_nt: TGTGCCAGCAGTACCGGGACAGTTGAGCAGTTCTTC; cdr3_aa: CASSTGTVEQFF
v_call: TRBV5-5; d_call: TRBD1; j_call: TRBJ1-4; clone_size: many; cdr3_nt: TGTGCCAGCAGCAAGACAGGGGAGGAGAATGAAAAACTGTTTTTT; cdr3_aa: CASSKTGEENEKLFF
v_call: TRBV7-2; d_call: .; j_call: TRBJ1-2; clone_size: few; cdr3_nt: TGTGCCAGCAGCTCCCTTTTGAGTCGCTACACCTTC; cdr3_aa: CASSSLLSRYTF
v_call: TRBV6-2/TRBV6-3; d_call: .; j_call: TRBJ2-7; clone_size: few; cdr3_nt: TGTGCCAGCAGTTACTCGGGCAACAGAAACGAGCAGTACTTC; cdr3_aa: CASSYSGNRNEQYF
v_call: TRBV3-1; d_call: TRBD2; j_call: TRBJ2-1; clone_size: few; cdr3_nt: TGTGCCAGCAGGGCTAGCGGGAGCTCCTACAATGAGCAGTTCTTC; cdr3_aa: CASRASGSSYNEQFF
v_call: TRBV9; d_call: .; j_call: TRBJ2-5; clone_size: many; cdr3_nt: TGTGCCAGCAGCGTAGCTGGGCGACCCCAAGAGACCCAGTACTTC; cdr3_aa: CASSVAGRPQETQYF
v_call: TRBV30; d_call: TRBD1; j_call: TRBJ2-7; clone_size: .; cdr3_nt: TGTGCCTGGAGTGAGGGACAGGGGTACTCCTACGAGCAGTACTTC; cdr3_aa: CAWSEGQGYSYEQYF
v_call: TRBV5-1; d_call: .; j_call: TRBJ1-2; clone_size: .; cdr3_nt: TGCGCCAGCGGAGTTACAGCGGCTAACTATGGCTACACCTTC; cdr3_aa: CASGVTAANYGYTF
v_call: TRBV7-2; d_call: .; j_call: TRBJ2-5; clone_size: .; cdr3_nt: TGTGCCAGCAGCAAAATGGGCGGGGAGACCCAGTACTTC; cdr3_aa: CASSKMGGETQYF
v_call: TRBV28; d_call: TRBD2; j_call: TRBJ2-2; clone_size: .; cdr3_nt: TGTGCCAGCAGTCGGACTAGCGCTGCCGGGGAGCTGTTTTTT; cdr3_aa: CASSRTSAAGELFF
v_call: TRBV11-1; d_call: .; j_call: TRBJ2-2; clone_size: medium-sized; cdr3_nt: TGTGCCAGCAGCTCCGGCGGTGGGGTGGGCACCGGGGAGCTGTTTTTT; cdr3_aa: CASSSGGGVGTGELFF
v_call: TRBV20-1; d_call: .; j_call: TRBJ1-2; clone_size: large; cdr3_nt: TGCAGTGCTGAGACAGAAAATTTCTATGGCTACACCTTC; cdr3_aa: CSAETENFYGYTF
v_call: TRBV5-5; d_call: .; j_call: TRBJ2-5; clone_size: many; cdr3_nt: TGTGCCAGCAGCTTGTCATCGTCTAGAAGGTTAGAGACCCAGTACTTC; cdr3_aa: CASSLSSSRRLETQYF
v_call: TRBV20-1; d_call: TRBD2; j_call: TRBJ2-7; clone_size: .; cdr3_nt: TGCAGTGCTAGAGCTCCTAGCGGCGACTACGAGCAGTACTTC; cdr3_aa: CSARAPSGDYEQYF
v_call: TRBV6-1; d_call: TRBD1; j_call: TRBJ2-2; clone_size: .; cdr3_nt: TGTGCCAGCAGACGGACAGGGAACACCGGGGAGCTGTTTTTT; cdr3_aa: CASRRTGNTGELFF
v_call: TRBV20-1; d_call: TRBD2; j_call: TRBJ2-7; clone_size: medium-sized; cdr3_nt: TGCAGTGCTAGAGACATTCGAGCGGGAGATCGTTACGAGCAGTACTTC; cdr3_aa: CSARDIRAGDRYEQYF
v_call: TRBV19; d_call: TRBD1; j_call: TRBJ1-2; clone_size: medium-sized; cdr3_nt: TGTGCCAGTAGTACCTCTCCGGCAGGGGGCAACGGCTACACCTTC; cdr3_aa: CASSTSPAGGNGYTF
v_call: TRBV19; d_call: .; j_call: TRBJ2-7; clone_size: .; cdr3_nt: TGTGCCAGTATGTCCTACAGCAACTCCTACGAGCAGTACTTC; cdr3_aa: CASMSYSNSYEQYF
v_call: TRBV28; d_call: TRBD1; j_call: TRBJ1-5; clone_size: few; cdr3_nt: TGTGCCAGCAGTTTTTGGGGACAGGTGAGAAATCAGCCCCAGCATTTT; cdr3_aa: CASSFWGQVRNQPQHF
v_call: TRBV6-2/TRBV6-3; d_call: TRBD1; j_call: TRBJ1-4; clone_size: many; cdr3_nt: TGTGCCAGCAGTTCCAACAGGGGAACTAATGAAAAACTGTTTTTT; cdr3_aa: CASSSNRGTNEKLFF
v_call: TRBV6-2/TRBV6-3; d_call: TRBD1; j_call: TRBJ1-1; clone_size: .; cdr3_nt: TGTGCCAGCAGTCTACGGACTGGGACAGAGACTGAAGCTTTCTTT; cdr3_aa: CASSLRTGTETEAFF
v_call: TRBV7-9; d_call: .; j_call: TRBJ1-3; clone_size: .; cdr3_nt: TGTGCCAGCAGCGGTGGGGCCCATGGAAACACCATATATTTT; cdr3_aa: CASSGGAHGNTIYF
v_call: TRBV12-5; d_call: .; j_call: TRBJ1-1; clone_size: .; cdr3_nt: TGTGCTAGTGGTTTGGTACGACTCGTAACAGGGATGAACACTGAAGCTTTCTTT; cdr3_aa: CASGLVRLVTGMNTEAFF
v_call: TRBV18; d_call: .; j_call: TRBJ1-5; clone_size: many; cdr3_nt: TGTGCCAGCTCACCAGGGACAAGCAATCAGCCCCAGCATTTT; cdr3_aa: CASSPGTSNQPQHF
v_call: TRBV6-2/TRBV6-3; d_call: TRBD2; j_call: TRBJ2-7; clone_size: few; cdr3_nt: TGTGCCACCCAGGGACTAGCGGTATACGAGCAGTACTTC; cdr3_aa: CATQGLAVYEQYF
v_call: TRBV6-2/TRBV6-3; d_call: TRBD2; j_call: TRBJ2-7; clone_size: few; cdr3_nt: TGTGCCAGCAGGGGGACTAGCGGGAGCGCCTACGAGCAGTACTTC; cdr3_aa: CASRGTSGSAYEQYF